This T cell receptor beta chain came from a study of T-cell reconstitution after alpha-beta-depleted transplantation in children. The study's findings and limits: Diversity of TCRbeta at day 60 was high in some patients, arising from surviving recipient T cells and thymic progenitors.

There are many counts of this clonotype. What it recognizes is unknown. As it was prepared, the TCRbeta library received unique molecular identifiers. MiXCR, run by TCRdb on the PCR reads, gives a single entry per CDR3 protein. The sample includes 500,000 to 650,000 distinct CDR3 sequences, over 10% of them seen just once. Sequencing was performed on PBMCs, mostly from graft donor cells, taken 180 days after TCRalphabeta/CD19-depleted stem cell transplant. The clonotype was recovered from a female patient aged 2-10 years who had a stem cell transplant for aplastic anemia, so the T cells may come from the graft donor.

This CDR3 is CASSHTRAVSGANVLTF. CDR3 DNA: TGTGCCAGCAGCCATACCAGGGCAGTGTCTGGGGCCAACGTCCTGACTTTC. The rearrangement uses TRBV27 and TRBJ2-6, with D possibly TRBD1 on 5 matching bases. This CDR3 is 17 amino acids long. V was pared by 6 bases and J by 1 base, with 16 bases between. CDR1 and CDR2 from the germline V gene are MNHEY and SMNVEV (reference sequence).